Listed here is a single T cell receptor beta chain. The assay was immunoSEQ multiplex PCR, and TCRdb's table has in-frame clones only and misses some. Here the sample spans about 180,000 clones, around 84% being singletons. The data originate from a study of blood T cell repertoires in COVID-19. V lost 6 bases and J lost 10; bases outside the gene matches: 13. The CDR3 contains 14 residues. From germline, CDR1 is MNHEY and CDR2 SMNVEV (reference sequence). The sample consisted of peripheral blood. The chain employs TRBV27 and TRBJ1-1, with TRBD1 matching over 8 bases. The TCR sequence derives from a man aged 45-65 years with active or convalescent COVID-19. The CDR3 spells CASSLTDRGLGAFF. The CDR3, as DNA: TGTGCCAGCAGCCTGACCGACAGGGGATTAGGAGCTTTCTTT.